The 20 T cell receptor beta chains below come from one sample, sequenced in a study of blood T cell repertoires in COVID-19. The table came from immunoSEQ multiplex PCR; TCRdb's copy has only in-frame clones and leaves some out. The sample lists 250,000 or so clones, about 89% seen once, with more than 1% in the top ten. The sequenced sample was PBMCs or T cells enriched from blood (not recorded which). Receptors originate from a human donor in a cohort exposed to, infected with or recovered from COVID-19 (not recorded which). The donor label of this sample is uncertain.

The chain is built from TRBV5-1 and TRBJ1-3, with 7 bases aligning to TRBD1. The CDR3 is 13 amino acids. With V trimmed by 4 bases and J by 5 bases, 3 bases remained unmatched. The germline V gene encodes CDR1 SGHRS and CDR2 YFSETQ. The CDR3 protein is CASSPTGRNTIYF. As DNA, the CDR3 is TGCGCCAGCAGCCCGACAGGGCGAAACACCATATATTTT.

The rearrangement links TRBV7-3 to TRBJ2-3; D not certain. Germline V gene data show CDR1 as SGHTA and CDR2 as FQGTGA. This CDR3 has 14 amino acids. Trimming removed 2 bases at V and 5 bases at J, with 11 bases between. The CDR3 sequence is CASSLGQPGDTQYF. The CDR3 DNA sequence: TGTGCCAGCAGCTTAGGGCAGCCAGGAGATACGCAGTATTTT.

The genes are TRBV11-2 and TRBJ1-6, with 9 nucleotides matching TRBD1. The germline V gene has CDR1 SGHAT and CDR2 FQNNGV. V shed 7 bases and J 1 base; nucleotides not matched to a gene: 8. CDR3 length: 17 amino acids. The CDR3 DNA sequence: TGTGCCAGCAAAAGTTTACAGGGGGCGTCCTATAATTCACCCCTCCACTTT. Protein sequence: CASKSLQGASYNSPLHF.

J is TRBJ1-1 and V is TRBV7-9; 10 bases map to TRBD1. The CDR3 extends over 16 amino acids. CDR1 SEHNR and CDR2 FQNEAQ come from the germline V gene (reference sequence). V was pared by 5 bases and J by 0 bases, with 6 bases of the junction left unmatched. The CDR3 nucleotides read TGTGCCAGCAGCATACGACAGGGGGCTTTGAACACTGAAGCTTTCTTT. Protein product: CASSIRQGALNTEAFF.

The J gene is TRBJ2-2, the V gene TRBV19; D is possibly TRBD1 (6 bases). The CDR3 runs 15 residues. Trimming took off 2 bases at V and 7 bases at J, with 14 bases between the two ends. Germline V gene sequence: CDR1 LNHDA, CDR2 SQIVND (reference sequence). The CDR3 nucleotides read TGTGCCAGTAGTATAACACAGGGAATGGGCGGGGAGCTGTTTTTT. Translated, it gives CASSITQGMGGELFF.

This sequence joins TRBV6-5 and TRBJ2-3; a weak D match, TRBD2 (6 bases). Germline assignment: CDR1 MNHEY and CDR2 SVGAGI. CDR3 length equals 14 residues. V was shortened by 3 bases and J by 6 bases, with 13 bases between the two germline ends. CDR3 in amino acids: CASSYRAGRDTQYF. In DNA form, the CDR3 reads TGTGCCAGCAGTTATAGGGCGGGGCGGGATACGCAGTATTTT.

The chain is built from TRBV7-9 and TRBJ2-1, with 8 bases lining up with TRBD2. The CDR3 is 15 amino acids. V lost 3 bases to trimming and J lost 7 bases; unmatched junction nucleotides: 8. CDR1 is SEHNR and CDR2 is FQNEAQ in the germline V gene (reference sequence). The CDR3 DNA sequence: TGTGCCAGCAGCTTGGGCGGGGGGCGGACTAATGAGCAGTTCTTC. Protein product: CASSLGGGRTNEQFF.

This clone appeared once. CDR3: CASSEGGVRGYTF. CDR3 DNA sequence: TGTGCCAGCAGTGAAGGCGGGGTACGGGGCTACACCTTC. The chain employs TRBV25-1 and TRBJ1-2; D gene uncertain. The CDR3 totals 13 residues. Germline V gene lookup returns CDR1 MGHDK and CDR2 SYGVNS. V lost 2 bases, J lost 8 bases, and 12 bases lay in between.

J is TRBJ2-1 and V is TRBV7-3; 7 nucleotides line up with TRBD2. The ends lost 5 bases at V and 0 bases at J; junction bases unmatched: 16. Per the germline V gene, CDR1 is SGHTA and CDR2 is FQGTGA. The CDR3 runs to 19 residues. DNA of the CDR3: TGTGCCAGCAGCCCAGGGACTATGACTACCTCTAGCTCCTACAATGAGCAGTTCTTC. Encoded protein: CASSPGTMTTSSSYNEQFF.

This chain connects TRBV7-8 to TRBJ2-7; maybe TRBD2 (6 bases). Germline CDR1 is SGHVS and CDR2 is FQNEAQ. This CDR3 has 17 amino acids. Trimming took off 0 bases at V and 2 bases at J, with 17 bases between the two ends. Written as DNA, the CDR3 is TGTGCCAGCAGCTTAGCGCAGGAGGGAACAAATCCCTACGAGCAGTACTTC. The encoded protein is CASSLAQEGTNPYEQYF.

This clone was counted a few times. The chain is built from TRBV5-8 and TRBJ1-2; D possibly corresponds to TRBD1 (6 bases). CDR1 and CDR2 from the germline V gene are SGHTS and YDEGEE. The CDR3 covers 16 residues. Trimming cost V 4 bases and J 2 bases, with 18 bases left between them. CDR3 nucleotide sequence: TGTGCCAGCAGCCATGACTTGGGACACCAGAACTATGGCTACACCTTC. Translating it yields CASSHDLGHQNYGYTF.

The rearrangement uses TRBV19 and TRBJ1-2; D ambiguous. Trimming removed 0 bases at V and 4 bases at J, with 9 bases between. The CDR3 has 14 amino acids. Germline V gene sequence: CDR1 LNHDA, CDR2 SQIVND (reference sequence). Written as DNA, the CDR3 is TGTGCCAGTAGTATAGACAGGCTCAGCTATGGCTACACCTTC. Residues: CASSIDRLSYGYTF.

The chain uses TRBV7-3 and TRBJ2-7; D ambiguous. The germline V and J ends were trimmed by 2 bases and 3 bases, with 11 bases remaining between them. The germline gives CDR1 SGHTA, CDR2 FQGTGA. The CDR3 loop spans 14 amino acids. CDR3 DNA: TGTGCCAGCAGCTTAGAAGGCGGATTCTACGAGCAGTACTTC. Protein product: CASSLEGGFYEQYF.

The V gene is TRBV9, the J gene TRBJ1-4; TRBD1 might be the D (5 bases). CDR1 and CDR2 from the germline V gene are SGDLS and YYNGEE. The V gene lost 0 bases and the J gene lost 3 bases, with 18 bases spanning the gap. This CDR3 spans 18 amino acids. The DNA for the CDR3 is TGTGCCAGCAGCGTAGAAGGGCTAGGGGTGGTTTCTAATGAAAAACTGTTTTTT. Its translation: CASSVEGLGVVSNEKLFF.

The chain is built from TRBV5-6 and TRBJ1-2; 8 nucleotides align to TRBD1. The CDR3 spans 16 residues. CDR1 SGHDT and CDR2 YYEEEE come from the germline V gene. J lost 4 bases, V lost 4 bases, and 12 bases had no gene match. The CDR3 here is CASSAGQGEGLYGYTF. DNA for the CDR3: TGTGCCAGCAGCGCCGGACAGGGCGAGGGTCTCTATGGCTACACCTTC.

The chain recombines TRBV5-4 with TRBJ2-5, with 7 bases identical to TRBD1. The V gene end was trimmed by 5 bases and the J gene end by 0 bases; junction bases not matched to a gene: 7. The CDR3 totals 15 residues. Germline assignment: CDR1 SGHNT and CDR2 YYREEE (reference sequence). Here the CDR3 reads CASRNPGTDQETQYF. The CDR3 coding sequence is TGTGCCAGCAGGAACCCCGGGACAGACCAAGAGACCCAGTACTTC.

This chain links TRBV30 with TRBJ2-1; D might be TRBD2 (5 bases). The CDR3 spans 17 residues. The V end was cut by 3 bases, the J end by 6 bases, with 24 bases between. Germline V lookup: CDR1 GTSNPN, CDR2 SVGIG (reference sequence). CDR3 in DNA: TGTGCCTGGAGGAATCCGAAGTGGCGGGCCGTTGGCAATGAGCAGTTCTTC. It codes for CAWRNPKWRAVGNEQFF.

J is TRBJ1-2 and V is TRBV11-2; D is uncertain. Germline V gene sequence: CDR1 SGHAT, CDR2 FQNNGV. CDR3 length: 12 residues. Trimming left V 5 bases short and J 4 bases short, with 8 bases between. CDR3 region: CASSPVSYGYTF. DNA for the CDR3: TGTGCCAGCAGCCCGGTTAGCTATGGCTACACCTTC.

V is TRBV24-1 and J is TRBJ1-3; D gene unclear. Germline V gene data show CDR1 as KGHDR and CDR2 as SFDVKD. The V end lost 7 bases, the J end lost 0 bases, and 9 bases lay between the germline ends. The CDR3 extends over 14 amino acids. The CDR3, as DNA: TGTGCCACCAGCCCCTCTAACTCTGGAAACACCATATATTTT. Its protein is CATSPSNSGNTIYF.

V and J are TRBV7-9 and TRBJ1-2, with D unclear. CDR1 is SEHNR, CDR2 FQNEAQ, per germline (reference sequence). CDR3 size: 13 residues. Trimming shortened V by 7 bases and J by 6 bases, and 15 bases separated the two germline ends. CDR3 in amino acids: CASTVGRTDGYTF. The CDR3 DNA follows: TGTGCCAGCACCGTTGGGAGGACGGATGGCTACACCTTC.